Shown below are 8 T cell receptor beta chains from a single sample sequenced in a study of T cell repertoires in cytomegalovirus infection. MiXCR was run by TCRdb on the reads, yielding one entry per CDR3 protein. The table lists approximately 910,000 distinct CDR3 sequences, around 29% of them singletons, with more than 13% in the top ten. What these receptors recognize is not known. The sample was cultured CD8+ T cells from PBMCs, taken from culture after CMV antigen stimulation. These receptors were obtained from a human donor in good health (CMV status not recorded). Some clones in this sample may be carry-over from other donors' samples.

Worth noting for this clonotype: Relative to the germline gene, one junction end is altered; a read error may explain this. The rearrangement uses TRBV27 and TRBJ2-3; D might be TRBD2 (6 bases). Germline CDR1 reads MNHEY; CDR2 reads SMNVEV (reference sequence). CDR3 length: 15 amino acids. The CDR3 reads CASSFRLTSTDTRYF. Written as DNA, the CDR3 is TGTGCCAGCAGTTTCAGGTTAACTAGCACAGATACGCGGTATTTT.

There are many counts of this clonotype. This rearrangement joins TRBV7-2 to TRBJ2-1; no firm D call. V lost 5 bases and J 6 bases, leaving 11 bases between the germline ends. CDR1 SGHTA and CDR2 FQGNSA come from the germline V gene. This CDR3 has 13 residues. CDR3 loop: CASSLYDSNEQFF. The CDR3 DNA reads TGTGCCAGCAGCCTATATGATTCCAATGAGCAGTTCTTC.

Only a few counts were recorded for this clonotype. The chain is built from TRBV27 and TRBJ1-2; D is uncertain. CDR1 MNHEY and CDR2 SMNVEV come from the germline V gene (reference sequence). The CDR3 covers 13 residues. With 4 bases removed from V and 5 bases from J, the gap between germline ends came to 11 bases. In DNA form, the CDR3 reads TGTGCCAGCAGTTCGGGGAGATATTATGGCTACACCTTC. Protein sequence: CASSSGRYYGYTF.

The chain links TRBV28 to TRBJ1-2, with D possibly TRBD1 on 5 matching bases. The V end lost 5 bases, the J end lost 0 bases, and 16 bases lay between the germline ends. The germline V gene has CDR1 MDHEN and CDR2 SYDVKM. This CDR3 has 16 residues. CDR3 bases: TGTGCCAGCAGTCTCACCGGGCAGGGAGCTAACTATGGCTACACCTTC. It translates to CASSLTGQGANYGYTF.

This clonotype was observed many times. This rearrangement joins TRBV5-1 to TRBJ2-3; D is ambiguous. Germline V gene data show CDR1 as SGHRS and CDR2 as YFSETQ. Trimming left V 4 bases short and J 2 bases short, with 14 bases between. The CDR3 loop spans 15 amino acids. DNA for the CDR3: TGCGCCAGCAGCCCTTCGGTGGGTGCCACAGATACGCAGTATTTT. It yields the protein CASSPSVGATDTQYF.

DNA for the CDR3: TGTGCCAGCAGCTCTCCAATAACAGGGAATTCTGGAAACACCATATATTTT. Translated, it gives CASSSPITGNSGNTIYF. The chain has TRBV7-6 and TRBJ1-3; D is possibly TRBD1 (6 bases). In germline, CDR1 is SGHVS, CDR2 FNYEAQ. This CDR3 comprises 17 residues. V lost 4 bases to trimming and J lost 1 base, with 17 bases between them.

In this sample, this clonotype turned up a few times. The V gene is TRBV24-1, the J gene TRBJ2-1; 11 positions match TRBD2. There are 20 residues in the CDR3. J was trimmed by 7 bases and V by 3 bases; bases with no gene match: 19. Per germline, CDR1 KGHDR and CDR2 SFDVKD. CDR3 bases: TGTGCCACCAGTGATGCCCCGGACACTATCTTAGGACTAGCGGGTAATGAGCAGTTCTTC. Its protein product is CATSDAPDTILGLAGNEQFF.

This clonotype was seen at least ten times. The chain couples TRBV12-3 or TRBV12-4 to TRBJ2-5; no reliable D call. The CDR3 length is 13 residues. V shed 2 bases and J shed 1 base, with 5 bases lying between them. This CDR3 is CASSLNPQETQYF. The DNA of the CDR3 is TGTGCCAGCAGTTTAAATCCCCAAGAGACCCAGTACTTC.